This TCR beta chain was found in a study of PD-1 blockade in classical Hodgkin lymphoma. Every patient had relapsed following autologous stem cell transplantation, and cohorts differed in brentuximab vedotin exposure. Clones were read by immunoSEQ multiplex PCR, and TCRdb kept only the in-frame ones, dropping some. This sample has tens of thousands of clones; 88% occur once, and the top ten carry approximately 9.1%. General study points: Repertoire difference causes, possibly disease activity or prior therapy, remain undefined. Exclusion applied to patients who initiated nivolumab less than 1 year following ASCT.

Concerning this clone itself: The antigen remains unidentified.

Sequencing used peripheral blood mononuclear cells (PBMCs), obtained at baseline. The TCR sequence derives from a human donor with classical Hodgkin lymphoma.

CDR3 loop: CASSWTPGQGPEAFF. The CDR3 DNA is TGCGCCAGCAGCTGGACGCCGGGACAGGGCCCTGAAGCTTTCTTT. The chain employs TRBV5-1 and TRBJ1-1, with 9 bases that match TRBD1. The CDR3 is made up of 15 amino acids. The junction had 9 bases not matched to a gene; V was cut back by 3 bases and J by 6 bases. Per germline, CDR1 SGHRS and CDR2 YFSETQ.